Below, 24 T cell receptor beta chains from the same sample are listed, as sequenced in a study of blood T cell repertoires in COVID-19. Some clones are missing from TCRdb's copy, which holds only in-frame ones; the method was immunoSEQ multiplex PCR. The sample lists about 210,000 clones, 84% occurring once. Material for sequencing was peripheral blood. The receptors come from a woman between 50 and 59 years old with active or convalescent COVID-19.

The chain couples TRBV4-2 to TRBJ2-7; D ambiguous. The CDR3 runs to 16 residues. Between the trimmed V and J ends, which lost 1 base and 2 bases, there was a span of 15 bases. In germline, CDR1 is LGHNA, CDR2 YNFKEQ. The CDR3 region is CASSQAGGSETYEQYF. The DNA of the CDR3 is TGTGCCAGCAGCCAAGCCGGCGGCAGTGAAACCTACGAGCAGTACTTC.

The chain combines TRBV10-2 with TRBJ1-1; D uncertain. V was clipped by 3 bases and J by 0 bases, with 8 bases between them. The CDR3 is 14 amino acids. The germline gives CDR1 WSHSY, CDR2 SAAADI. The CDR3 nucleotides read TGCGCCAGCAGTGAACAGTGGATGAACACTGAAGCTTTCTTT. Amino acid sequence: CASSEQWMNTEAFF.

The genes are TRBV2 and TRBJ1-2, with 8 bases matching TRBD1. The CDR3 extends over 13 amino acids. V dropped 6 bases and J dropped 14; count of bases not matched to a gene: 14. The germline V gene has CDR1 SNHLY and CDR2 FYNNEI. CDR3 region: CASRDFPGQVLTF. In DNA form, the CDR3 reads TGTGCCAGCAGGGACTTCCCGGGACAGGTACTTACCTTC.

The CDR3 is CASTTPGVVYGYTF. CDR3 nucleotides: TGTGCCAGTACCACCCCGGGGGTCGTCTATGGCTACACCTTC. J is TRBJ1-2 and V is TRBV19, with D perhaps matching TRBD1 (5 bases). Germline-derived CDR1 and CDR2 are LNHDA and SQIVND (reference sequence). The CDR3 loop spans 14 amino acids. Trimming stripped 7 bases from V and 4 bases from J, with 16 bases between.

This chain uses TRBV2 with TRBJ1-2; D gene uncertain. V dropped 5 bases and J dropped 2 bases, with 15 bases sitting between them. The germline gives CDR1 SNHLY, CDR2 FYNNEI. The CDR3 covers 15 residues. The CDR3 protein is CASSPPRGKNYGYTF. The CDR3 nucleotides read TGTGCCAGCAGTCCCCCCCGGGGAAAAAACTATGGCTACACCTTC.

The J gene is TRBJ2-7, the V gene TRBV27, with a weak D call TRBD2 (5 bases). The CDR3 extends over 15 amino acids. Germline CDR1 reads MNHEY; CDR2 reads SMNVEV (reference sequence). V lost 0 bases and J 4 bases, leaving 13 bases between the germline ends. The CDR3: CASSLSDPSRYEQYF. CDR3 coding DNA: TGTGCCAGCAGTTTATCGGATCCTAGCCGGTACGAGCAGTACTTC.

The chain uses TRBV9 and TRBJ1-1; 9 nucleotides align to TRBD1. V was clipped by 3 bases and J by 3 bases; unmatched bases: 12. The CDR3 contains 17 residues. Germline CDR1 reads SGDLS; CDR2 reads YYNGEE. CDR3 bases: TGTGCCAGCAGCGAATTCACAGGGGGCAGGGCGGACACTGAAGCTTTCTTT. Protein: CASSEFTGGRADTEAFF.

The rearrangement uses TRBV7-9 and TRBJ2-2; no firm D call. The length of the CDR3 is 15 residues. The germline V gene encodes CDR1 SEHNR and CDR2 FQNEAQ (reference sequence). The ends were cut back, 1 base at V and 2 bases at J, with 8 bases in the middle. The CDR3 spells CASSLVATNTGELFF. The DNA for the CDR3 is TGTGCCAGCAGCTTAGTAGCCACAAACACCGGGGAGCTGTTTTTT.

This clone was counted only a few times. The chain has TRBV28 and TRBJ1-2; the match to TRBD1 covers 8 bases. Germline CDR1 MDHEN, CDR2 SYDVKM. Germline trimming cut 5 bases from V and 8 bases from J; bases unmatched to any gene: 16. This CDR3 contains 16 residues. This CDR3 is CASSPRPGQGGEGYTF. As DNA, the CDR3 is TGTGCCAGCAGTCCCCGTCCTGGACAGGGAGGAGAAGGCTACACCTTC.

The chain uses TRBV7-9 and TRBJ1-6; unclear D gene. The ends were cut back, 10 bases at V and 5 bases at J, with 9 bases in the middle. This CDR3 region has 12 residues. Looked up from germline, CDR1 is SEHNR and CDR2 is FQNEAQ (reference sequence). The CDR3 here is CATGYDNSPLHF. The CDR3 DNA reads as TGTGCCACGGGGTACGATAATTCACCCCTCCACTTT.

This clone was detected only once. A read error may produce the germline difference seen at one junction end. The genes are TRBV4-2 and TRBJ1-1; 10 bases match TRBD1. The CDR3 is made up of 13 amino acids. Germline V gene lookup returns CDR1 LGHNA and CDR2 YNFKEQ. The CDR3 DNA reads TGTGCCAGCAGCCAAGATCTAGGGGACAGGGGCTACTTT. It yields the protein CASSQDLGDRGYF.

In DNA form, the CDR3 reads TGTGCCAGCAGCCGAGGACAGGTGGCCACCGGGGAGCTGTTTTTT. Its translation is CASSRGQVATGELFF. The rearrangement links TRBV11-3 to TRBJ2-2; 7 nucleotides match TRBD1. The CDR3 is 15 residues long. V dropped 5 bases and J dropped 4; count of bases not matched to a gene: 7. In germline, CDR1 is SGHNT, CDR2 YENEEA.

This chain joins TRBV20-1 and TRBJ2-3; no clear D. Germline values: CDR1 DFQATT, CDR2 SNEGSKA (reference sequence). This CDR3 has 11 residues. In DNA form, the CDR3 reads TGCAGCGCCACCCTATCAGATACGCAGTATTTT. Translating gives CSATLSDTQYF.

The chain employs TRBV2 and TRBJ2-7; 7 bases line up with TRBD1. CDR1 is SNHLY and CDR2 is FYNNEI in the germline V gene. This CDR3 contains 15 residues. V shed 6 bases and J 4 bases; nucleotides not matched to a gene: 12. CDR3 sequence reads: CASSSQGSGPYEQYF. The CDR3 DNA reads as TGTGCCAGCAGCTCACAGGGGTCGGGGCCTTACGAGCAGTACTTC.

In this sample, this clone turned up once. The chain is built from TRBV7-9 and TRBJ1-4, with D perhaps matching TRBD1 (6 bases). The V gene's germline CDR1 is SEHNR and CDR2 FQNEAQ (reference sequence). This CDR3 spans 13 amino acids. Trimming cost V 2 bases and J 7 bases, with 8 bases left between them. DNA of the CDR3: TGTGCCAGCAGCTTAATAGGGGGTGAAAAACTGTTTTTT. It codes for CASSLIGGEKLFF.

V is TRBV7-3 and J is TRBJ2-2, with 10 bases matching TRBD1. J gave up 5 bases and V 5 bases, and 5 bases lay outside the gene matches. The CDR3 is made up of 15 amino acids. CDR1 is SGHTA and CDR2 is FQGTGA in the germline V gene. The CDR3 region is CASSTGQGETGELFF. In nucleotides, the CDR3 is TGTGCCAGCAGCACAGGACAGGGGGAGACCGGGGAGCTGTTTTTT.

The V call is TRBV19, the J call TRBJ1-6; no firm D call. The germline V and J ends were trimmed by 7 bases and 8 bases, with 15 bases remaining between them. The CDR3 length is 14 residues. Germline V gene data show CDR1 as LNHDA and CDR2 as SQIVND (reference sequence). DNA for the CDR3: TGTGCCAGTAACGGAGGGAGATGGGATTCACCCCTCCACTTT. Encoded protein: CASNGGRWDSPLHF.

The chain has TRBV2 and TRBJ1-5; the D is unclear. Looked up from germline, CDR1 is SNHLY and CDR2 is FYNNEI. The V and J ends lost 6 bases and 9 bases respectively, with 15 bases between them. The CDR3 loop spans 13 amino acids. CDR3 protein: CASSEGMGGPQHF. The DNA of the CDR3 is TGTGCCAGCAGCGAGGGAATGGGCGGGCCCCAGCATTTT. Combining the CDR3 with reference TRBV2 and TRBJ1-5 gives the whole variable domain EPEVTQTPSHQVTQMGQEVILRCVPISNHLYFYWYRQILGQKVEFLVSFYNNEISEKSEIFDDQFSVERPDGSNFTLKIRSTKLEDSAMYFCASSEGMGGPQHFGDGTRLSIL.

This rearrangement joins TRBV10-2 to TRBJ2-5; D is possibly TRBD1 (6 bases). The ends were cut back, 5 bases at V and 9 bases at J, with 13 bases in the middle. The germline V gene has CDR1 WSHSY and CDR2 SAAADI. This CDR3 region has 12 residues. CDR3 protein: CASSHDWGPQYF. CDR3 in DNA: TGCGCCAGCAGTCATGATTGGGGGCCCCAGTACTTC.

This clone was seen once. This sequence joins TRBV5-6 and TRBJ1-4; D perhaps matches TRBD1 (6 bases). This CDR3 region has 15 residues. V was trimmed by 0 bases and J by 7 bases, leaving 13 bases between them. Germline V gene sequence: CDR1 SGHDT, CDR2 YYEEEE. The CDR3 loop is CASSLASGAFEKLFF. The CDR3 nucleotides read TGTGCCAGCAGCTTGGCGTCAGGGGCATTTGAAAAACTGTTTTTT.

The CDR3 region is CASSPRGGNTEAFF. CDR3 in DNA: TGTGCCAGCAGCCCCCGGGGGGGGAACACTGAAGCTTTCTTT. The gene calls are TRBV7-2 and TRBJ1-1, with D possibly being TRBD1 (5 bases). The CDR3 is 14 amino acids. V was clipped by 5 bases and J by 1 base, with 11 bases between them. Germline V gene data show CDR1 as SGHTA and CDR2 as FQGNSA.

The chain joins TRBV28 to TRBJ1-5; 7 positions match TRBD1. The trim removed 8 bases at V and 5 bases at J, leaving 12 bases unmatched. CDR3 length: 15 residues. CDR1 is MDHEN and CDR2 is SYDVKM in the germline V gene. The CDR3 nucleotides are TGTGCCAGCTGGGCACAGGGGACGAGGGATCAGCCCCAGCATTTT. Residues: CASWAQGTRDQPQHF.

The V and J genes are TRBV5-4 and TRBJ1-3; D is perhaps TRBD1 (5 bases). The CDR3 totals 17 residues. Germline V CDR1 and CDR2: SGHNT, YYREEE (reference sequence). Trimming left V 2 bases short and J 0 bases short, with 15 bases between. As DNA, the CDR3 is TGTGCCAGCAGCTTTGGGGCAGACTCCTTCTCTGGAAACACCATATATTTT. Translating it yields CASSFGADSFSGNTIYF.

This chain joins TRBV25-1 and TRBJ2-1; 10 bases match TRBD2. The CDR3 has 15 residues. Trimming removed 7 bases from V and 8 bases from J; junction bases left unmatched: 11. The germline V gene encodes CDR1 MGHDK and CDR2 SYGVNS. The CDR3 region has the DNA TGTGCCAGCACCCGAGCGGGAGGGGGGTCCGATGAGCAGTTCTTC. The encoded protein is CASTRAGGGSDEQFF.